The present entry profiles one TCR beta chain with its context. Antigen unknown. Measured with immunoSEQ multiplex PCR; TCRdb has only the in-frame clones, and not every one. The repertoire has fewer than 15,000 clones, nearly 85% of them found once; the top ten carry more than 20%. This sample was taken from a study of OX40 agonist ivuxolimab in advanced cancers. Study background: Patients assigned to dose escalation were diagnosed with hepatocellular carcinoma, melanoma, renal cell or head and neck cancer. Males comprised roughly four fifths of the group, whose mean age was approximately 60 years (range 23 to 79). Around 40% of patients had received prior checkpoint inhibitor therapy.

General study findings and limits: At 0.1 to 3.0 mg/kg, CD4+ and CD8+ blood T cells expanded clonally by week 6.

Germline V lookup: CDR1 SGHAT, CDR2 FQNNGV. This CDR3 contains 12 residues. V was shortened by 5 bases and J by 5 bases, with 10 bases between the two germline ends. This chain links TRBV11-2 with TRBJ2-7; no reliable D call. The clonotype originates from an adult with an advanced solid tumor such as melanoma, head and neck, liver or kidney cancer. The sample here was CD4+ or CD8+ T cells sorted from blood, taken in a trial of the OX40 agonist ivuxolimab. This chain's CDR3 is CASSIPPHEQYF. CDR3 DNA sequence: TGTGCCAGCAGCATTCCCCCCCACGAGCAGTACTTC.